Below, one TCR beta chain is given with its context. The data originate from a study of radiation and T cells in renal cell carcinoma. Libraries were prepared by immunoSEQ multiplex PCR; TCRdb keeps only in-frame clonotypes and omits some of them. This sample has around 180,000 clones; about 88% occur once, and the top ten carry 11%. Time point here: blood 4 weeks post-SBRT, at nephrectomy. Stated treatment: 15 Gy SBRT to primary tumor, nephrectomy 4 weeks later. The V gene's germline CDR1 is PRHDT and CDR2 FYEKMQ (reference sequence). CDR3 length equals 17 residues. V was pared by 5 bases and J by 2 bases, with 8 bases of the junction left unmatched.

Sequenced material: blood, taken from a patient whose treatment included radiotherapy and nephrectomy. The receptor was isolated from a woman in her 50s with renal cell carcinoma. The rearrangement joins TRBV13 to TRBJ2-1; 11 nucleotides align to TRBD2. CDR3 region: CASSKGWTSGPYNEQFF. CDR3 nucleotide sequence: TGTGCCAGCAGCAAAGGCTGGACTAGCGGGCCCTACAATGAGCAGTTCTTC.